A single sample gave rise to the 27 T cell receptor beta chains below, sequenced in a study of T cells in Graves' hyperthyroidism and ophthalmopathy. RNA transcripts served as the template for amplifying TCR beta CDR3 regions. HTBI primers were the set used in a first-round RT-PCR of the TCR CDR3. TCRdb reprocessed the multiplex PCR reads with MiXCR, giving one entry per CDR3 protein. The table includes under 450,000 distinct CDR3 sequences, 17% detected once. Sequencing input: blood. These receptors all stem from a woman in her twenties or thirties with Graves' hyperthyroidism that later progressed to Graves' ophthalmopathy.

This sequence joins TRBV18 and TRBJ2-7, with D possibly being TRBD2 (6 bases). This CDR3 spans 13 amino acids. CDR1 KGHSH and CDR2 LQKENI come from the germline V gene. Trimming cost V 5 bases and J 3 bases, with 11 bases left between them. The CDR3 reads CASSGGTDYEQYF. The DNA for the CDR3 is TGTGCCAGCTCAGGCGGGACGGACTACGAGCAGTACTTC.

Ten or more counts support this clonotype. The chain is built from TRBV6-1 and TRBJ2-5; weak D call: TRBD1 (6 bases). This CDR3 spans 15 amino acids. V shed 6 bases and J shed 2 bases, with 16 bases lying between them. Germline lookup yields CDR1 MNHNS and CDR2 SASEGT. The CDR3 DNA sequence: TGTGCCAGCAGAGACAGCACAGGGATGCAAGAGACCCAGTACTTC. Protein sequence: CASRDSTGMQETQYF.

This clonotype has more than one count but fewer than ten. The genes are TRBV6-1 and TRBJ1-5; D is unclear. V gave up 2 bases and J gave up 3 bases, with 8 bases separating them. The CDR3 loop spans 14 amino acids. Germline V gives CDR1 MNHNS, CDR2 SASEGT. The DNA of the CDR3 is TGTGCCAGCAGTGAACTACAATCCAATCAGCCCCAGCATTTT. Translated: CASSELQSNQPQHF.

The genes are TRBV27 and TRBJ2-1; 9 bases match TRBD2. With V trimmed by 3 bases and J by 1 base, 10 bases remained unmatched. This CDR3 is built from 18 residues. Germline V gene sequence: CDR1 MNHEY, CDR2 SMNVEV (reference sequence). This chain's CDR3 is CASSLVGLAGESYNEQFF. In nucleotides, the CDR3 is TGTGCCAGCAGTTTGGTGGGATTAGCGGGGGAGTCCTACAATGAGCAGTTCTTC.

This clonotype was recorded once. The CDR3 loop reads CASSQGTGAYEQYF. CDR3 nucleotides: TGTGCCAGCAGCCAAGGGACGGGTGCCTACGAGCAGTACTTC. This sequence joins TRBV3-1 and TRBJ2-7; D is ambiguous. V was clipped by 1 base and J by 2 bases, with 9 bases between them. The CDR3 runs 14 residues. CDR1 and CDR2 from the germline V gene are LGHDT and YNNKEL (reference sequence).

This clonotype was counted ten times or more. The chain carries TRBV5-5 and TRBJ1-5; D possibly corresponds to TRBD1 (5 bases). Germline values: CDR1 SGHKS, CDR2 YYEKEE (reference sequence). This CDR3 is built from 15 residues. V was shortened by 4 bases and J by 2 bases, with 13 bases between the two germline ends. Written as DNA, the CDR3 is TGTGCCAGCAGCCGGGGGGTGGGTGGCAATCAGCCCCAGCATTTT. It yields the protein CASSRGVGGNQPQHF.

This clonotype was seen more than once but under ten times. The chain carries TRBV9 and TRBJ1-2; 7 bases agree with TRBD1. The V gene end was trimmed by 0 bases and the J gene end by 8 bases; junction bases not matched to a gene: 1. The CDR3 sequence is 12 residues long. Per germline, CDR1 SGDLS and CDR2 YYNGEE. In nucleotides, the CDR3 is TGTGCCAGCAGCGTAGTAGGGGGCGGCTACACCTTC. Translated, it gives CASSVVGGGYTF.

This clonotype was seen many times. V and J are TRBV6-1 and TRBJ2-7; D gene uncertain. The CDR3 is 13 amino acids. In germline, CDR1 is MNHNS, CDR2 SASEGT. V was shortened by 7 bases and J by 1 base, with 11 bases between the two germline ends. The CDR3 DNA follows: TGTGCCAGCATGTCTCGGTTGTCCTACGAGCAGTACTTC. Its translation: CASMSRLSYEQYF.

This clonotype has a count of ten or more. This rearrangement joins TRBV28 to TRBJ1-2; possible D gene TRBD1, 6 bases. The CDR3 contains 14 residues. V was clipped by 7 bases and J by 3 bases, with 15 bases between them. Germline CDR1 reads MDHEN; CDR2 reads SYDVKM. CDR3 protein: CASTSDRKHYGYTF. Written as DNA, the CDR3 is TGTGCCAGCACCAGCGACAGGAAACACTATGGCTACACCTTC.

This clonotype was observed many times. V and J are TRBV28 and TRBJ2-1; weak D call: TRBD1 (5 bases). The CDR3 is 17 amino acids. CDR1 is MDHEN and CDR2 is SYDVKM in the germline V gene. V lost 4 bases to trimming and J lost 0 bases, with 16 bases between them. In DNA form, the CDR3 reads TGTGCCAGCAGTTCGCCACTCAAGGGGTTCTCCTACAATGAGCAGTTCTTC. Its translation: CASSSPLKGFSYNEQFF.

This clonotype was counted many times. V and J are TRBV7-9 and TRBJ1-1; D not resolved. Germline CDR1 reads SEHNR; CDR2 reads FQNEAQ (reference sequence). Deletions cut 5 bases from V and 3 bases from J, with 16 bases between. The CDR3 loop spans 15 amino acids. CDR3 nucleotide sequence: TGTGCCAGCAGCACAATCGGAGGGTGGGACACTGAAGCTTTCTTT. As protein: CASSTIGGWDTEAFF.

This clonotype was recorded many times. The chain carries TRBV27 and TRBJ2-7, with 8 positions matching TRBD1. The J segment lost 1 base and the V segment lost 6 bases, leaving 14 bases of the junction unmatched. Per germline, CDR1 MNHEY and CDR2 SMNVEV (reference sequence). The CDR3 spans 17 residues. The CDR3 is CASSLRPTGTGSYEQYF. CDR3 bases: TGTGCCAGCAGCCTAAGGCCAACCGGGACAGGTTCCTACGAGCAGTACTTC.

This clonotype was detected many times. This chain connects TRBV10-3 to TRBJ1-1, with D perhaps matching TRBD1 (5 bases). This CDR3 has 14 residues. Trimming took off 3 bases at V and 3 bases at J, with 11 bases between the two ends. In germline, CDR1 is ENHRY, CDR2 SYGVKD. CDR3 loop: CAISDTGGYTEAFF. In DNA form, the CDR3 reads TGTGCCATCAGTGATACAGGAGGTTACACTGAAGCTTTCTTT.

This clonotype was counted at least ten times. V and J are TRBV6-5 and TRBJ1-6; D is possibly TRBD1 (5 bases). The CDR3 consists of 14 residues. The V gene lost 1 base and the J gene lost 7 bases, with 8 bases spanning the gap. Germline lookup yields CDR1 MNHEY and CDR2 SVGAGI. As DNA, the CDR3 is TGTGCCAGCAGTTACTGGGACCGGAATTCACCCCTCCACTTT. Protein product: CASSYWDRNSPLHF.

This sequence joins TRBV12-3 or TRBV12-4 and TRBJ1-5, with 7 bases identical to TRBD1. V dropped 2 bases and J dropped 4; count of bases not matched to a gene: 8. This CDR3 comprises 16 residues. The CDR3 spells CASSLHRGSSNQPQHF. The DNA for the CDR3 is TGTGCCAGCAGTTTACACAGGGGTTCTTCTAATCAGCCCCAGCATTTT.

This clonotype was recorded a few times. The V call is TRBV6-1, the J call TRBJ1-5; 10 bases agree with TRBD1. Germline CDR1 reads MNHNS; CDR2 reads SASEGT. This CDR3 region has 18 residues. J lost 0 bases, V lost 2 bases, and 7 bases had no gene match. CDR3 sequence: CASSERGQGLYSNQPQHF. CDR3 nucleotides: TGTGCCAGCAGTGAAAGGGGACAGGGGCTATATAGCAATCAGCCCCAGCATTTT.

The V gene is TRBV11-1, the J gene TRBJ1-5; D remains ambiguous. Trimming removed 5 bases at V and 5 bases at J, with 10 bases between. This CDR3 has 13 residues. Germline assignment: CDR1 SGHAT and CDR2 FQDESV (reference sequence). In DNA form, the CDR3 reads TGTGCCAGCAGCCTGGACTTTTATCAGCCCCAGCATTTT. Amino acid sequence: CASSLDFYQPQHF.

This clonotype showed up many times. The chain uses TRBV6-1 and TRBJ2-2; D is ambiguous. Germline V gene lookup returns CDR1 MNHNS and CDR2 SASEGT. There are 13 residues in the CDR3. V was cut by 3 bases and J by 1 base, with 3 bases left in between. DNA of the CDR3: TGTGCCAGCAGTGACGGGAACACCGGGGAGCTGTTTTTT. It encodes CASSDGNTGELFF.

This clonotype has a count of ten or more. CDR3 protein: CASSLPRLHGNTIYF. DNA for the CDR3: TGTGCCAGCAGTTTACCCCGATTGCATGGAAACACCATATATTTT. The chain combines TRBV12-3 or TRBV12-4 with TRBJ1-3; D unresolved. Trimming shortened V by 2 bases and J by 3 bases, and 11 bases separated the two germline ends. The CDR3 spans 15 residues.

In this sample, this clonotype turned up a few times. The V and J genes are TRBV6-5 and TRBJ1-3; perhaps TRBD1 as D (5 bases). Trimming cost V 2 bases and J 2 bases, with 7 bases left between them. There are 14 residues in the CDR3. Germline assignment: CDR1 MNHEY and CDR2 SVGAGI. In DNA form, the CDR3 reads TGTGCCAGCAGTTACGGCAGGGCTGGAAACACCATATATTTT. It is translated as CASSYGRAGNTIYF.

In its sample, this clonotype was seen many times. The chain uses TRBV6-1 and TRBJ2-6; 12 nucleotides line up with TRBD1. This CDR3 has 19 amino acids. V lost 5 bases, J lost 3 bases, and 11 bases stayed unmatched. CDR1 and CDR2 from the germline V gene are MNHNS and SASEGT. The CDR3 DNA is TGTGCCAGCAGTTTCCTCCCGGGACAGGGGGCAGATGGGGCCAACGTCCTGACTTTC. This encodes CASSFLPGQGADGANVLTF.

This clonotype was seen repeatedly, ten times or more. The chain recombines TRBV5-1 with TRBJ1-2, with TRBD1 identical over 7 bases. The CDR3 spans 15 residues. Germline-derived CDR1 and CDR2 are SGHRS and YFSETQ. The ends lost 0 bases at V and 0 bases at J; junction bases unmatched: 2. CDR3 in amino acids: CASSLGQGANYGYTF. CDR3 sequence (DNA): TGCGCCAGCAGCTTGGGACAGGGAGCTAACTATGGCTACACCTTC.

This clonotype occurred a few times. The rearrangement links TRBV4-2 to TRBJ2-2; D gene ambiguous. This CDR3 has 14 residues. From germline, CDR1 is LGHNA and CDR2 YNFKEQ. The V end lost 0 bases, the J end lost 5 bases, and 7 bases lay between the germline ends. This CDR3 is CASSQDPLTGELFF. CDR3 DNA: TGTGCCAGCAGCCAAGATCCGCTAACCGGGGAGCTGTTTTTT.

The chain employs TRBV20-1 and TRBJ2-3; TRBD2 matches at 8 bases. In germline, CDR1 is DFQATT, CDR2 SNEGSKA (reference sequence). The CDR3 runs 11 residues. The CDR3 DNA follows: TGCAGGGCGGGGGGTGCAGATACGCAGTATTTT. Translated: CRAGGADTQYF.

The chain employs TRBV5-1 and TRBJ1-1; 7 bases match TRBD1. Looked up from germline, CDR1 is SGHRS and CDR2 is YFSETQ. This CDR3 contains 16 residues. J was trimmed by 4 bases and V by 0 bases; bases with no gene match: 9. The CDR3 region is CASSLGQGEILTEAFF. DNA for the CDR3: TGCGCCAGCAGCTTGGGACAGGGAGAAATACTCACTGAAGCTTTCTTT. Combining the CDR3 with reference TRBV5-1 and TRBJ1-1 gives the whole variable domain KAGVTQTPRYLIKTRGQQVTLSCSPISGHRSVSWYQQTPGQGLQFLFEYFSETQRNKGNFPGRFSGRQFSNSRSEMNVSTLELGDSALYLCASSLGQGEILTEAFFGQGTRLTVV.

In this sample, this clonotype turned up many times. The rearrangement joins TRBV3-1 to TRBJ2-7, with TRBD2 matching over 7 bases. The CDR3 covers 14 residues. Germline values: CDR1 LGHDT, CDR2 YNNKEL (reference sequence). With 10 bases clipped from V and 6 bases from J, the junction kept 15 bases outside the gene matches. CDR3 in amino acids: CAISRGGRNTEQYF. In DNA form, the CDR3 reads TGTGCCATCTCGCGCGGCGGGAGAAACACCGAGCAGTACTTC.

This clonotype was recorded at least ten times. The DNA for the CDR3 is TGTGCCAGCAGTGAGGCGGTAGCGGGGGGTACTGAGACCCAGTACTTC. It yields the protein CASSEAVAGGTETQYF. This chain connects TRBV2 to TRBJ2-5; TRBD2 aligns across 10 bases. The V and J ends lost 3 bases and 5 bases, in that order; junction bases with no gene match: 9. The length of the CDR3 is 16 residues. The germline CDR1 and CDR2 sequences are SNHLY and FYNNEI.